The 9 T cell receptor beta chains below come from one sample, sequenced in a study of blood T cell repertoires in COVID-19 (dated by TCRdb to 2018 to 2020). Library preparation employed the immunoSEQ multiplex PCR assay. Sourced from immuneACCESS, this table was stored by TCRdb with only in-frame sequences that have V and J called. A share of the clones is absent; for the studies checked, an unresolved V gene accounts for under half, and the remainder has no known explanation. The sample table lists around 49,000 clones, under 90% of them with a count of one. The ten largest make up 20% to 25% of the sample. Source material: peripheral blood. The receptors derive from a woman older than 75 with COVID-19, enrolled during active disease.

V usage is TRBV3-1 (or the pseudogene TRBV3-2) and J usage is TRBJ2-3; weak D call: TRBD2 (5 bases). The CDR3 loop spans 14 amino acids. V was trimmed by 1 base and J by 8 bases, leaving 13 bases between them. Per germline, CDR1 LGHDT and CDR2 YNNKEL (reference sequence). CDR3 region: CASSQGTGGRTQYF. In nucleotides, the CDR3 is TGTGCCAGCAGCCAAGGGACTGGAGGCCGTACGCAGTATTTT.

The V and J genes are TRBV2 and TRBJ2-7, with D tentatively TRBD2 (6 bases). The CDR3 runs 10 residues. With 6 bases removed from V and 6 bases from J, the gap between germline ends came to 6 bases. Germline CDR1 reads SNHLY; CDR2 reads FYNNEI. CDR3: CASSGGEQYF. CDR3 sequence (DNA): TGTGCCAGCAGCGGGGGCGAGCAGTACTTC.

The chain uses TRBV7-8 and TRBJ2-7; D not resolved. V lost 5 bases, J lost 1 base, and 3 bases lay in between. The CDR3 spans 11 residues. Germline V gene lookup returns CDR1 SGHVS and CDR2 FQNEAQ. The chain's CDR3 is CASSPSYEQYF. Written as DNA, the CDR3 is TGTGCCAGCAGCCCATCCTACGAGCAGTACTTC.

In this sample, this clone turned up a few times. This chain connects TRBV2 to TRBJ2-2; TRBD1 might be the D (7 bases). Trimming stripped 2 bases from V and 5 bases from J, with 9 bases between. Germline V gene data show CDR1 as SNHLY and CDR2 as FYNNEI. CDR3 length equals 14 residues. The CDR3 here is CASSEQGGTGELFF. The CDR3 DNA is TGTGCCAGCAGTGAACAGGGGGGAACCGGGGAGCTGTTTTTT.

Remarks on this clone: The sample contains more than one DNA sequence encoding this CDR3. In nucleotides, the CDR3 is TGTGCCAGCAGCCGACAGATGAACACTGAAGCTTTCTTT. Its protein product is CASSRQMNTEAFF. V and J are TRBV14 and TRBJ1-1, with TRBD1 as a possible D gene (5 bases). Between the trimmed V and J ends, which lost 4 bases and 0 bases, there was a span of 6 bases. The CDR3 runs to 13 residues. Per the germline V gene, CDR1 is SGHDN and CDR2 is FVKESK.

The rearrangement uses TRBV18 and TRBJ1-4, with 7 bases lining up with TRBD1. The CDR3 consists of 14 residues. V shed 6 bases, J shed 5 bases, and the junction held 6 bases outside the gene matches. In germline, CDR1 is KGHSH, CDR2 LQKENI. Written as DNA, the CDR3 is TGTGCCAGCTCCCTCGGGACAGTAAATGAAAAACTGTTTTTT. As protein: CASSLGTVNEKLFF.

The chain links TRBV5-1 to TRBJ2-5; 7 bases are a match to TRBD2. The CDR3 runs 16 residues. The V gene's germline CDR1 is SGHRS and CDR2 YFSETQ. V lost 2 bases to trimming and J lost 3 bases; unmatched junction nucleotides: 10. CDR3 nucleotides: TGCGCCAGCAGCTTATTCGGCGGGAGATCGGAAGAGACCCAGTACTTC. Translated, it gives CASSLFGGRSEETQYF.

The chain couples TRBV18 to TRBJ2-7, with 7 positions matching TRBD1. Trimming cost V 6 bases and J 1 base; bases outside gene matches: 3. Germline CDR1 reads KGHSH; CDR2 reads LQKENI. There are 13 residues in the CDR3. The CDR3 sequence: CASSSGQSYEQYF. CDR3 in DNA: TGTGCCAGCTCGTCGGGACAGTCCTACGAGCAGTACTTC.

This chain connects TRBV28 to TRBJ1-5; D is undetermined. The CDR3 sequence is 17 residues long. The V end lost 10 bases, the J end lost 3 bases, and 25 bases lay between the germline ends. Looked up from germline, CDR1 is MDHEN and CDR2 is SYDVKM. CDR3 in amino acids: CAIRRRPADGINQPQHF. The CDR3 DNA reads as TGTGCCATCAGACGCAGACCAGCGGACGGGATCAATCAGCCCCAGCATTTT. The full variable domain, in which reference TRBV28 and TRBJ1-5 provide the parts outside the CDR3, is DVKVTQSSRYLVKRTGEKVFLECVQDMDHENMFWYRQDPGLGLRLIYFSYDVKMKEKGDIPEGYSVSREKKERFSLILESASTNQTSMYLCAIRRRPADGINQPQHFGDGTRLSIL.